This T cell receptor beta chain was recovered during a study of shared clonotypes between healthy human individuals. Study at large: The composition of the donors was a couple of women and a few men aged 18 to 49. CD4 naive and memory got three plates each, CD8 naive two, CD8 memory one.

A note on this clone: What it recognizes is unknown.

Whole-study results and caveats: Estimated clonotype richness was generally higher in naive than memory subsets.

The protocol was immunoSEQ multiplex PCR, while the TCRdb copy is restricted to in-frame clones and leaves out a portion. This sample carries 2 million to 2.5 million clones, under 95% of them seen once, and the ten largest clones take about 0.39%. The receptor was isolated from a man aged 18 to 30 in good health. Some clones in this sample may be carry-over from other donors' samples. The sequenced sample consisted of naive CD4+ T cells from PBMCs. Documented subset: CD45RA+ positively selected.

The CDR3 bases are TGTGCCAGCAGACCCGCGGGCGGATACGAGCAGTACTTC. Its translation is CASRPAGGYEQYF. This chain links TRBV7-8 with TRBJ2-7; possible D gene TRBD2, 5 bases. Germline CDR1 and CDR2: SGHVS and FQNEAQ. V lost 6 bases and J 4 bases, leaving 13 bases between the germline ends. This CDR3 region has 13 residues.